The clone carrying this TCR beta chain was detected only a few times. Its antigen remains unidentified. One entry per CDR3 protein results from TCRdb running MiXCR on the 5' RACE reads. The table records around 130,000 distinct CDR3 sequences, roughly 13% of them present only once. The germline gives CDR1 SGHNT, CDR2 YENEEA. V was cut by 3 bases and J by 2 bases, with 13 bases left in between. CDR3 length equals 15 residues. The data were taken from a study of CD8 T cells in ankylosing spondylitis. The study, taken as a whole, reports: A TCR beta motif of 8 or 9 highly homologous variants appeared characteristic of ankylosing spondylitis blood. Within matched ankylosing spondylitis synovial fluid, disease-linked clones were reportedly significantly enriched. Clones that were linked to disease were CD8+ and were relatively rare in peripheral blood.

The sequence was obtained from a female donor with ankylosing spondylitis or in good health (not recorded which). Sequencing was carried out using blood, either unsorted or a sorted T cell fraction (not recorded which). The rearrangement uses TRBV11-3 and TRBJ1-1; possible D gene TRBD1, 5 bases. The CDR3 region is CASSLEAGLNTEAFF. CDR3 in DNA: TGTGCCAGCAGCTTGGAGGCAGGGTTAAACACTGAAGCTTTCTTT. The variable domain in full, completed from reference TRBV11-3 and TRBJ1-1, reads EAGVVQSPRYKIIEKKQPVAFWCNPISGHNTLYWYLQNLGQGPELLIRYENEEAVDDSQLPKDRFSAERLKGVDSTLKIQPAELGDSAVYLCASSLEAGLNTEAFFGQGTRLTVV.